The rows below give T cell receptor beta chains drawn from one sample of a study of OX40 agonist ivuxolimab in advanced cancers. Sequencing used immunoSEQ multiplex PCR; TCRdb keeps in-frame clones, though not all of them. The sample holds just under 75,000 clones, about 90% seen once. The sample was CD4+ or CD8+ T cells sorted from blood, taken in a trial of the OX40 agonist ivuxolimab. These TCRs come from an adult with an advanced solid tumor such as melanoma, head and neck, liver or kidney cancer. Each CDR3 is given with its conserved first and last residue.

J | V | CDR3
TRBJ1-2 | TRBV30 | CAWGLRGGAGYTF
TRBJ1-2 | TRBV19 | CASNLGGGAMQAPNYGYTF
TRBJ2-7 | TRBV18 | CASSEGQREYEQYF
TRBJ1-6 | TRBV6-5 | CASRPGQGYNSPLHF
TRBJ1-1 | TRBV7-8 | CASSLRDRVSNTEAFF
TRBJ2-3 | TRBV7-2 | CASSFSKLFTDTQYF
TRBJ2-1 | TRBV19 | CASSSGTSLYNEQFF
TRBJ2-7 | TRBV4-2 | CASSQGTSGILEQYF
TRBJ2-1 | TRBV29-1 | CSVENRAGRRRDEQFF
TRBJ2-1 | TRBV19 | CASGGLAGGPGSYNEQFF
TRBJ1-4 | TRBV4-1 | CASSQDWAGVEKLFF